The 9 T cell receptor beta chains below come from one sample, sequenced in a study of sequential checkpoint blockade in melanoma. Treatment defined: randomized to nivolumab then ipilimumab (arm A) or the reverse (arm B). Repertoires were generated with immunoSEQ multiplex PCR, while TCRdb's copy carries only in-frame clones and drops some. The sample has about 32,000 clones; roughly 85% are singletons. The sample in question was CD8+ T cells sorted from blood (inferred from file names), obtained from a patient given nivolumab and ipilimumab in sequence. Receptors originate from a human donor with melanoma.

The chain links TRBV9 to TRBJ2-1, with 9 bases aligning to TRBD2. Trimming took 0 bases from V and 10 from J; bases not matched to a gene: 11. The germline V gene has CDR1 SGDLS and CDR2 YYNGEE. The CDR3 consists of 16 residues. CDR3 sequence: CASSVGLRLADGEQFF. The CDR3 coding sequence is TGTGCCAGCAGCGTAGGCTTGAGACTAGCGGATGGGGAGCAGTTCTTC.

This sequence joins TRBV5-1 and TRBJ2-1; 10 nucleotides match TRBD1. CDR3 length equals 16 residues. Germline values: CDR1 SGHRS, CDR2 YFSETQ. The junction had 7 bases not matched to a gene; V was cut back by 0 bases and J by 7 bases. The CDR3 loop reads CASSLGGTGAWNEQFF. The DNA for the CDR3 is TGCGCCAGCAGCTTGGGTGGGACAGGGGCCTGGAATGAGCAGTTCTTC.

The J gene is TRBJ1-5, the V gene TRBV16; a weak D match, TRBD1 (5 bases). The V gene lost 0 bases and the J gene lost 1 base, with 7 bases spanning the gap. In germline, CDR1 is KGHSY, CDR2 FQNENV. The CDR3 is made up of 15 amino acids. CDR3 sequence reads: CASSQSRGSNQPQHF. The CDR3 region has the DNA TGTGCCAGCAGCCAATCGCGGGGGAGCAATCAGCCCCAGCATTTT.

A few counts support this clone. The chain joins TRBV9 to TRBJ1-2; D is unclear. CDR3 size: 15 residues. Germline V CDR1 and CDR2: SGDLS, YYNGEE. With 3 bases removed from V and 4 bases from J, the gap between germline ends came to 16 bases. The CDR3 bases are TGTGCCAGCAGCGCCGACACTAGGATCGGCTATGGCTACACCTTC. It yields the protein CASSADTRIGYGYTF.

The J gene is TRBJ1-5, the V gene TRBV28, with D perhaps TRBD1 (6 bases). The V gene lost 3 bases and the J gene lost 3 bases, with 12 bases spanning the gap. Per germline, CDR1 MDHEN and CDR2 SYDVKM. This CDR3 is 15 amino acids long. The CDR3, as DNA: TGTGCCAGCAGTTTCCAGGACAGCAACAATCAGCCCCAGCATTTT. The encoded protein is CASSFQDSNNQPQHF.

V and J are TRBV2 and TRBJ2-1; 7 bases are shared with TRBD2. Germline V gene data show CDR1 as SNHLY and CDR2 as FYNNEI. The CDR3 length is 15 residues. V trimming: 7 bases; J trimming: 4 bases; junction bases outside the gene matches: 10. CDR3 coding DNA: TGTGCCAGCAAGGCTAGCGGAGAGGGGTACAATGAGCAGTTCTTC. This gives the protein CASKASGEGYNEQFF.

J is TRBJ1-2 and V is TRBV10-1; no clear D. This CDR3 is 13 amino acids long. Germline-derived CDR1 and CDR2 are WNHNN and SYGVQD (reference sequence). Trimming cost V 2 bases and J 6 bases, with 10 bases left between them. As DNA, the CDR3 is TGCGCCAGCAGTGAGCGGGTTTGGGATGGCTACACCTTC. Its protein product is CASSERVWDGYTF.

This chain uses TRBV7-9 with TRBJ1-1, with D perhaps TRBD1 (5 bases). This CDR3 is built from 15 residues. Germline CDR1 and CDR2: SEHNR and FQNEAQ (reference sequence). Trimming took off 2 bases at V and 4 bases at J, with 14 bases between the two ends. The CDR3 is CASSLWQGSSTEAFF. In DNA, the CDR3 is TGTGCCAGCAGCTTATGGCAGGGAAGTAGCACTGAAGCTTTCTTT.

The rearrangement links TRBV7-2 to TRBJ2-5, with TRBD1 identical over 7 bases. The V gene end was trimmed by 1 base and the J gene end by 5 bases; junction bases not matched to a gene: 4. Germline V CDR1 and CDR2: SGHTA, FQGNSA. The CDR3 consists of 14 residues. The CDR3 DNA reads TGTGCCAGCAGCTTAGTAACAGGGGAGGAGACCCAGTACTTC. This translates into CASSLVTGEETQYF.